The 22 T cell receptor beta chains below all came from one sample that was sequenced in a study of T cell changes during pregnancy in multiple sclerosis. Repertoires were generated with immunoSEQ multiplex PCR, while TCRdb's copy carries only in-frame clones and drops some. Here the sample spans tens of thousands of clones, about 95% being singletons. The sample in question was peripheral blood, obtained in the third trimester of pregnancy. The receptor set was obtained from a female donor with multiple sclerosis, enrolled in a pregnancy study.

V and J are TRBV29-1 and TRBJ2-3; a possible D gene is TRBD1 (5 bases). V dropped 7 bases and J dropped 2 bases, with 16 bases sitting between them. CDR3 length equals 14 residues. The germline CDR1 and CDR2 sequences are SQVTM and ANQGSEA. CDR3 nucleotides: TGCAGCGCTGGAAAACGACAGAACACAGATACGCAGTATTTT. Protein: CSAGKRQNTDTQYF.

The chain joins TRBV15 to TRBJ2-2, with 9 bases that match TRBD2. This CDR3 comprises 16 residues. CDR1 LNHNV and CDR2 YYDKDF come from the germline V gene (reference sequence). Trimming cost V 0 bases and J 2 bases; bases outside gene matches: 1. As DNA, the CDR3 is TGTGCCACCAGCAGAGATCTAGCGGGAAACACCGGGGAGCTGTTTTTT. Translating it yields CATSRDLAGNTGELFF.

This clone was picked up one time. The CDR3 sequence: CASSVTGTEWSEAFF. CDR3 bases: TGTGCCAGCAGCGTCACCGGGACAGAGTGGTCTGAAGCTTTCTTT. This chain connects TRBV9 to TRBJ1-1, with TRBD1 matching 7 bases. Germline V gives CDR1 SGDLS, CDR2 YYNGEE. This CDR3 has 15 residues. V dropped 2 bases and J dropped 6; count of bases not matched to a gene: 10.

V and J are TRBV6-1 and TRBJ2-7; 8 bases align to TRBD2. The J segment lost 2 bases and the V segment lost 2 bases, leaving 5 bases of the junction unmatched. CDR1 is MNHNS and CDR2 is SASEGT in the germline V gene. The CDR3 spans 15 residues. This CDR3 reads CASSEYPAGAYEQYF. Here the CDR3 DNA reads TGTGCCAGCAGTGAATATCCAGCGGGGGCCTACGAGCAGTACTTC.

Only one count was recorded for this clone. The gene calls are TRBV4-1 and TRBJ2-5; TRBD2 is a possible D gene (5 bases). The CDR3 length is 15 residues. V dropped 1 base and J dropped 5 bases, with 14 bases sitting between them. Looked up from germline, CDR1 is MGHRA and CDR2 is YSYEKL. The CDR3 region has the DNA TGCGCCAGCAGCCAAGTTGGTACTAGTGTGGAGACCCAGTACTTC. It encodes CASSQVGTSVETQYF.

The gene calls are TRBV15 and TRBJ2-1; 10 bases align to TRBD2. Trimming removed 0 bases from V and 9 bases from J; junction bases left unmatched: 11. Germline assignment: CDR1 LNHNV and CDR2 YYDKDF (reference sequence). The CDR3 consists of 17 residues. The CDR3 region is CATSRDLGSGGAGEQFF. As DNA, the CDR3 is TGTGCCACCAGCAGAGATCTGGGAAGCGGGGGGGCGGGTGAGCAGTTCTTC.

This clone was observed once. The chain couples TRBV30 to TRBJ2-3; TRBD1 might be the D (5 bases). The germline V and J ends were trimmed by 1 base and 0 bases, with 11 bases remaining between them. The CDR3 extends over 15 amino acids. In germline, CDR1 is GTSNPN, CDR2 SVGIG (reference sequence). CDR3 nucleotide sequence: TGTGCCTGGAGTGAAGGGGCTTGGAGCACAGATACGCAGTATTTT. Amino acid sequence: CAWSEGAWSTDTQYF.

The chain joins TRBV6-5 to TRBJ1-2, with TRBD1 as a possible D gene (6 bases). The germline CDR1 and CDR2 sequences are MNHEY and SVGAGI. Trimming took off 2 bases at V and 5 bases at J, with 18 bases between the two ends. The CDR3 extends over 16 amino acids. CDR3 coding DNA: TGTGCCAGCAGTTACGCTAATGGGGGCGAACCGTATGGCTACACCTTC. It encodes CASSYANGGEPYGYTF.

The CDR3 coding sequence is TGTGCCAGCAGCTTAAGGACAGGGTACGAGCAGTACTTC. Its translation: CASSLRTGYEQYF. The chain employs TRBV7-8 and TRBJ2-7; 8 bases match TRBD1. The CDR3 totals 13 residues. CDR1 and CDR2 (germline): SGHVS, FQNEAQ. The V segment lost 2 bases and the J segment 4 bases; nucleotides outside the gene matches: 1.

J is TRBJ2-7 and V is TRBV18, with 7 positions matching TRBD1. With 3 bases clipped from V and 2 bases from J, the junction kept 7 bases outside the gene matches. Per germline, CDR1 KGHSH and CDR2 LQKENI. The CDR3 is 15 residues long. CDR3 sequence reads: CASSPTLDRAYEQYF. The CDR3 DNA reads TGTGCCAGCTCACCCACACTCGACAGGGCCTACGAGCAGTACTTC. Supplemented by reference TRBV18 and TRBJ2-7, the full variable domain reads NAGVMQNPRHLVRRRGQEARLRCSPMKGHSHVYWYRQLPEEGLKFMVYLQKENIIDESGMPKERFSAEFPKEGPSILRIQQVVRGDSAAYFCASSPTLDRAYEQYFGPGTRLTVT.

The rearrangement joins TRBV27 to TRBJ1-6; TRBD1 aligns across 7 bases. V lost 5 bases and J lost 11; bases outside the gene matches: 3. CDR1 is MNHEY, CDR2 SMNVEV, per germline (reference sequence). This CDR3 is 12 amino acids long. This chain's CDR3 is CASSPGQPPLHF. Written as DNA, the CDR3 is TGTGCCAGCAGTCCGGGACAGCCACCCCTCCACTTT.

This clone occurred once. CDR3 DNA sequence: TGTGCCAGCAGGCAGCCCTGTCAGGGGATGAGCAATCAGCCCCAGCATTTT. This gives the protein CASRQPCQGMSNQPQHF. The V call is TRBV7-2, the J call TRBJ1-5, with a weak D call TRBD1 (6 bases). V dropped 6 bases and J dropped 1 base, with 19 bases sitting between them. Germline assignment: CDR1 SGHTA and CDR2 FQGNSA. The CDR3 has 17 amino acids.

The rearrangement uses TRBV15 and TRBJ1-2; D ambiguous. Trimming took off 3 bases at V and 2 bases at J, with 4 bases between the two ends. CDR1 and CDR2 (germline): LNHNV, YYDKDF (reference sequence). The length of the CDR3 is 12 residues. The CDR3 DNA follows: TGTGCCACCAGCAGCGGGAACTATGGCTACACCTTC. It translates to CATSSGNYGYTF.

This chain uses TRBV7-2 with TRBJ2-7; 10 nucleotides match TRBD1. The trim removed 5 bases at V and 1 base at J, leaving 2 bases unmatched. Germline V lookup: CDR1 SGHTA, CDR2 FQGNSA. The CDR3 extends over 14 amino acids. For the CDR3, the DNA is TGTGCCAGCAGCCGGACAGGGGGTTCCTACGAGCAGTACTTC. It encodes CASSRTGGSYEQYF.

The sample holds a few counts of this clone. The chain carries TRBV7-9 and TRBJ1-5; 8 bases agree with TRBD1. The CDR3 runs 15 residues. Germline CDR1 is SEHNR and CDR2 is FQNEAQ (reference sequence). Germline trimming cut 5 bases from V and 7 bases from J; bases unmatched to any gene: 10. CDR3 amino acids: CASSGTGPGTQPQHF. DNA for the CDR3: TGTGCCAGCAGCGGGACAGGACCGGGGACCCAGCCCCAGCATTTT.

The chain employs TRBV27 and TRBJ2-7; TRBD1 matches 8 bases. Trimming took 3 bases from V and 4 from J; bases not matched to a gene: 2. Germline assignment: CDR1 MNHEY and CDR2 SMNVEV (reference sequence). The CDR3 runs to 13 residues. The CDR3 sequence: CASSFQGAYEQYF. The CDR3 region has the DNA TGTGCCAGCAGTTTTCAGGGGGCATACGAGCAGTACTTC.

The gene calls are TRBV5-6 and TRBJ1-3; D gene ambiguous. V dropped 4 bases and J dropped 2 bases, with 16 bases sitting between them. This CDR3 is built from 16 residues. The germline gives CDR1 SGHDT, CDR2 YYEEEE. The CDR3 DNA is TGTGCCAGCAGCCGGGGTGTGGGAAAGGCTGGAAACACCATATATTTT. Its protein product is CASSRGVGKAGNTIYF.

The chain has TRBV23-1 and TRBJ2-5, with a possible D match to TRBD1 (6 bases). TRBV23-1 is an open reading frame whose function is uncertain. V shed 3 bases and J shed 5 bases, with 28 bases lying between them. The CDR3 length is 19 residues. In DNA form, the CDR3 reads TGCGCCAGCAGTCACCCCTGCTCTGACAGGAGCCCCCAGGTTGAGACCCAGTACTTC. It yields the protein CASSHPCSDRSPQVETQYF.

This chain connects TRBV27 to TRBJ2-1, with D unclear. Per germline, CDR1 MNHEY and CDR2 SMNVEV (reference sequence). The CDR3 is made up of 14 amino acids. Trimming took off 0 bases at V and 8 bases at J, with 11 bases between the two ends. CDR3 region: CASSLSRRIHEQFF. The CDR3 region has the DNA TGTGCCAGCAGTTTATCTAGGCGGATTCATGAGCAGTTCTTC.

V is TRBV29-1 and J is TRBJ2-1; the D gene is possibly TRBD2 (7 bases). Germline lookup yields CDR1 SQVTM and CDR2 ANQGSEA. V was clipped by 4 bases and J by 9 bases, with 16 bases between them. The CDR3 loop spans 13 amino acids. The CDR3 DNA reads TGCAGCGTTGCGGACCGAGGGGGGGGTGAGCAGTTCTTC. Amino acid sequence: CSVADRGGGEQFF.

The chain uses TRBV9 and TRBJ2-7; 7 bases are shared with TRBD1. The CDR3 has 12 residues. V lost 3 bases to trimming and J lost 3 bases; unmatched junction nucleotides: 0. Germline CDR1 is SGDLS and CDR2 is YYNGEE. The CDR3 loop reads CASSGDSYEQYF. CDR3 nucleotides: TGTGCCAGCAGCGGGGACAGCTACGAGCAGTACTTC.

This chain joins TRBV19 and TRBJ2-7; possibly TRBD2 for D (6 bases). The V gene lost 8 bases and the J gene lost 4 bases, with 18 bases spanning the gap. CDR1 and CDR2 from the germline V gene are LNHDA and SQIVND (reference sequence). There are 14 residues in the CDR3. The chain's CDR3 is CASQATGERYEQYF. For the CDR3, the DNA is TGTGCCAGTCAAGCTACGGGGGAGAGGTACGAGCAGTACTTC.